The clone carrying this T cell receptor (beta chain) was counted at least ten times. Breast cancer patients provided tissue from their axillary draining lymph nodes. The V gene's germline CDR1 is SQVTM and CDR2 ANQGSEA. Trimming shortened V by 6 bases and J by 3 bases, and 18 bases separated the two germline ends. The CDR3 sequence is 15 residues long. The source of the sample is a study of breast tumors, draining lymph nodes, adjacent tissues. TCRdb independently ran MiXCR on the multiplex PCR reads; one entry per CDR3 protein. The data show roughly 120,000 distinct CDR3 sequences, approximately 20% seen once.

What was sequenced was axillary lymph node tissue. The chain joins TRBV29-1 to TRBJ1-5; possible D gene TRBD1, 5 bases. The receptor was isolated from a female donor with breast cancer. Some clones in this sample may be carry-over from other donors' samples. The CDR3 DNA sequence: TGCAGCGTGTCTTTTGGGACGGAAGTCAATCAGCCCCAGCATTTT. Protein product: CSVSFGTEVNQPQHF.